This record concerns one TCR beta chain sequence. The record originates from a study of blood T cell repertoires in COVID-19. Study summary: The samples span acute and convalescent COVID-19 from the United States, Italy and Spain. Nucleic acid was either cDNA or gDNA, and it came from T cells, B-cell-depleted T cells, or PBMCs.

Patients at the Seattle site were enrolled during active infection and followed longitudinally. Profiled with immunoSEQ multiplex PCR; TCRdb holds only in-frame clones, not every one. This table has 300,000 to 350,000 clones, roughly 88% appearing once. The sample taken for sequencing was peripheral blood. The clonotype was recovered from a young woman with COVID-19, enrolled during active disease.

For the CDR3, the DNA is TGTGCCAGCAGTTTAACTAGCGGGGAGCAGTTCTTC. It codes for CASSLTSGEQFF. V usage is TRBV12-3 or TRBV12-4 and J usage is TRBJ2-1, with TRBD2 matching over 9 bases. The CDR3 length is 12 residues. The V gene end was trimmed by 2 bases and the J gene end by 10 bases; junction bases not matched to a gene: 0.